The clone carrying this T cell receptor (beta chain) was seen repeatedly, ten times or more. Its target is not known. The junction does not match germline at one end; this may be a read error. These data belong to a study of read filtering for tumor transcriptome and immune sequencing. Across the study: Patients were 16 to 20 male and roughly 15 female, mean age around 67 years, range roughly 47 to 85. After DNase treatment, RNA was made into whole-transcriptome libraries. Fewer than 10 patients were R-ISS I, roughly 17 were R-ISS II, more than five were R-ISS III.

Points from the study as a whole: Roughly 80% of IR-seq clonotypes had one read, totaling around 3.4% of reads; RNA-seq: roughly 76% and 46%.

The CDR3 sequence is 14 residues long. CDR1 and CDR2 from the germline V gene are SEHNR and FQNEAQ (reference sequence). From around 440 ng of RNA, a library with molecular barcoded alpha/delta and beta/gamma adaptors was made. TCRdb itself ran the reads through MiXCR, one entry per CDR3 protein. The table shows nearly 60,000 distinct CDR3 sequences, with more than 9% occurring only once. The V gene is TRBV7-9, the J gene TRBJ2-7; D perhaps matches TRBD1 (6 bases). The receptor was isolated from a donor at least 40 years old with multiple myeloma. The specimen was a population of CD138-negative cells sorted from bone marrow. The CDR3 nucleotides read TGTGCCAGCATAAGGACAGACGACTCCTACGGGCAGTACTTC. It yields the protein CASIRTDDSYGQYF.